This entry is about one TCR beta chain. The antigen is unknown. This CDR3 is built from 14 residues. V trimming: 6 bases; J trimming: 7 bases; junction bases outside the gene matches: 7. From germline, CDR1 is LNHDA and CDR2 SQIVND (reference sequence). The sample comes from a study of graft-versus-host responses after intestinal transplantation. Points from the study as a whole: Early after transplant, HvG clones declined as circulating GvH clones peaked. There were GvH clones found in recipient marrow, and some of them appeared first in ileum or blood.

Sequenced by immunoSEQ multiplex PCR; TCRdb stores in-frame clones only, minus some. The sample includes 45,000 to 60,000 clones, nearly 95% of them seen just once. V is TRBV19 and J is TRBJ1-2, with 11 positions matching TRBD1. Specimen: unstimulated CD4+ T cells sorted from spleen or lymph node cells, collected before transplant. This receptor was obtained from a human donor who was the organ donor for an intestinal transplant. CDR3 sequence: CASSPGTGGFGYTF. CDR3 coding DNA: TGTGCCAGTAGCCCCGGGACAGGGGGGTTTGGCTACACCTTC.